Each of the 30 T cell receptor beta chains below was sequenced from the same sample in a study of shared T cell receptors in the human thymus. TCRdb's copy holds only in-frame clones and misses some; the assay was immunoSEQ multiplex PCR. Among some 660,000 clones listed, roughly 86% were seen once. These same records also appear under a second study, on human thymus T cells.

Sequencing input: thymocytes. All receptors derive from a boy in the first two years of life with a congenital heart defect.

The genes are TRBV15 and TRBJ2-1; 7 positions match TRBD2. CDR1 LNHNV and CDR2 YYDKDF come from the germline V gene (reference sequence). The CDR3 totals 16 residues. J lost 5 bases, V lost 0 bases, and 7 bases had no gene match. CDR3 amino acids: CATSRDRGVIDNEQFF. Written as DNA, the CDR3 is TGTGCCACCAGCAGAGATCGGGGGGTTATCGACAATGAGCAGTTCTTC.

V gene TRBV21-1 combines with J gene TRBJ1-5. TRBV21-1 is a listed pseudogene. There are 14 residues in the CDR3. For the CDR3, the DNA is TGTGCCAGCACCAAGGGGGTGCGGGGCCAGCCCCAGCATTTT. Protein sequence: CASTKGVRGQPQHF.

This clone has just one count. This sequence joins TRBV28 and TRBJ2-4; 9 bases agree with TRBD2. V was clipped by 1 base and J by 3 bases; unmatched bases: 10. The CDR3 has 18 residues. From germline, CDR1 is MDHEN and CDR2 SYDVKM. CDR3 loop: CASSLSGGGAFSKNIQYF. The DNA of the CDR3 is TGTGCCAGCAGTTTATCCGGCGGGGGGGCTTTTAGCAAAAACATTCAGTACTTC. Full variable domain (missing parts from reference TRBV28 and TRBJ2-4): DVKVTQSSRYLVKRTGEKVFLECVQDMDHENMFWYRQDPGLGLRLIYFSYDVKMKEKGDIPEGYSVSREKKERFSLILESASTNQTSMYLCASSLSGGGAFSKNIQYFGAGTRLSVL.

The CDR3, as DNA: TGTGCCAGCTCAACGGACAGATTTGGAAACACCATATATTTT. Its protein is CASSTDRFGNTIYF. This rearrangement joins TRBV18 to TRBJ1-3, with D possibly matching TRBD1 (6 bases). From germline, CDR1 is KGHSH and CDR2 LQKENI. This CDR3 has 14 amino acids. Between the trimmed V and J ends, which lost 5 bases and 3 bases, there was a span of 11 bases.

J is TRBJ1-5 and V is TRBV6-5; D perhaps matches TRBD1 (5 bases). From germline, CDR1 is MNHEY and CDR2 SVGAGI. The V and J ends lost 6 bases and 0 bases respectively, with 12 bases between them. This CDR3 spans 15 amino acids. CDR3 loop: CASSLDSNSNQPQHF. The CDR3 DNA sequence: TGTGCCAGCAGCCTTGACAGCAATAGCAATCAGCCCCAGCATTTT.

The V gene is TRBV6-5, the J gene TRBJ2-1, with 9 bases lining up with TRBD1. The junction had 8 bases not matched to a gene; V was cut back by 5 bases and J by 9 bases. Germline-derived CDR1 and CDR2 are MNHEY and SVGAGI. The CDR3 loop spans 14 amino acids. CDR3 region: CASSPGTGILEQFF. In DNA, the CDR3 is TGTGCCAGCAGTCCCGGGACAGGGATCCTTGAGCAGTTCTTC.

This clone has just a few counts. In nucleotides, the CDR3 is TGTGCCAGCAGCCCCGGGACAGGGGTCTACGAGCAGTACTTC. This encodes CASSPGTGVYEQYF. The rearrangement links TRBV5-4 to TRBJ2-7; 10 bases fit TRBD1. This CDR3 spans 14 amino acids. V was clipped by 4 bases and J by 3 bases; unmatched bases: 4. CDR1 is SGHNT, CDR2 YYREEE, per germline (reference sequence).

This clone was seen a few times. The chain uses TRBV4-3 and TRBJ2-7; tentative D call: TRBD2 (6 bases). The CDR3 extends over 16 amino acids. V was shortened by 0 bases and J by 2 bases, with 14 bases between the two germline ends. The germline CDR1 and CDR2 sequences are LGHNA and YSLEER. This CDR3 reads CASSQDGGTPTYEQYF. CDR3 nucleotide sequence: TGCGCCAGCAGCCAAGATGGGGGGACTCCGACCTACGAGCAGTACTTC.

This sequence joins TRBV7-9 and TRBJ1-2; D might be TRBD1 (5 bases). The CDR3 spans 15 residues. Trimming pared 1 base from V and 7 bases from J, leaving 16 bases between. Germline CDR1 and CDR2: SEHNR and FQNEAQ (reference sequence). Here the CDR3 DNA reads TGTGCCAGCAGCTTAGGGATGGCAGGGTGGAGTGGCTACACCTTC. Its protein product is CASSLGMAGWSGYTF. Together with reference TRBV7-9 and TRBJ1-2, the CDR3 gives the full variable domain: DTGVSQNPRHKITKRGQNVTFRCDPISEHNRLYWYRQTLGQGPEFLTYFQNEAQLEKSRLLSDRFSAERPKGSFSTLEIQRTEQGDSAMYLCASSLGMAGWSGYTFGSGTRLTVV.

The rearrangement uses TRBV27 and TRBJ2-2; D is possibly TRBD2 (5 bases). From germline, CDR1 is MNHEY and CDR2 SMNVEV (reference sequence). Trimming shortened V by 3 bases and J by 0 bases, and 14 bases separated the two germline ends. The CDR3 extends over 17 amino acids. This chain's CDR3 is CASSFSASQTNTGELFF. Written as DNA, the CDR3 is TGTGCCAGCAGTTTTTCGGCTAGCCAAACGAACACCGGGGAGCTGTTTTTT.

In DNA form, the CDR3 reads TGCGCCAGCAGTGCGCTGACTAGAGACAGACCTATTTCGAACACCGGGGAGCTGTTTTTT. This encodes CASSALTRDRPISNTGELFF. This rearrangement joins TRBV10-2 to TRBJ2-2, with a tentative D call TRBD2 (6 bases). The V gene lost 4 bases and the J gene lost 0 bases, with 24 bases spanning the gap. This CDR3 region has 20 residues. The germline gives CDR1 WSHSY, CDR2 SAAADI.

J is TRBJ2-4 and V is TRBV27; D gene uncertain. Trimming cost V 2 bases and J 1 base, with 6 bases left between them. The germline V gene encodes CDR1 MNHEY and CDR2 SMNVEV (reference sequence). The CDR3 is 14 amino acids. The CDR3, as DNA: TGTGCCAGCAGTTTAGGAGTCGCCAAAAACATTCAGTACTTC. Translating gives CASSLGVAKNIQYF.

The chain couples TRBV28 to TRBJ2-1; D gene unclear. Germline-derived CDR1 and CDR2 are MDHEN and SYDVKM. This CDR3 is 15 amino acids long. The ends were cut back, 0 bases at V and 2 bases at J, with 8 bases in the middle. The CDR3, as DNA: TGTGCCAGCAGTTTATGGTTCCCCGCCTACAATGAGCAGTTCTTC. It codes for CASSLWFPAYNEQFF.

The CDR3 DNA follows: TGTGCCAGCAGCGTAGTGGCGGGAGGGAGAGAGCAGTTCTTC. It specifies CASSVVAGGREQFF. The chain is built from TRBV9 and TRBJ2-1; 9 nucleotides agree with TRBD2. After removal of 0 bases from V and 10 bases from J, the junction contained 5 bases not matched to a gene. The CDR3 runs 14 residues. The germline CDR1 and CDR2 sequences are SGDLS and YYNGEE.

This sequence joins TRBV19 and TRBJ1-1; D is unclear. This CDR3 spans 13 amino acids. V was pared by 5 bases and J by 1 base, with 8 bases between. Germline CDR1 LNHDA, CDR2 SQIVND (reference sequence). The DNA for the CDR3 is TGTGCCAGTAGTGCGATGTGGAACACTGAAGCTTTCTTT. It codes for CASSAMWNTEAFF.

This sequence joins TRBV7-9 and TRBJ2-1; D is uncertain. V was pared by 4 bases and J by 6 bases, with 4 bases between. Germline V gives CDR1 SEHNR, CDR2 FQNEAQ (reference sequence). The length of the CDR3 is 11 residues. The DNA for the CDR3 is TGTGCCAGCAGCTCGGGCAATGAGCAGTTCTTC. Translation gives CASSSGNEQFF.

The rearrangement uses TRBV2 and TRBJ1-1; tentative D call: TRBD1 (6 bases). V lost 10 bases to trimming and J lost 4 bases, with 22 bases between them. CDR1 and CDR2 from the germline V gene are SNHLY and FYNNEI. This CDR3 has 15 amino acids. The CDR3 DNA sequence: TGTGCCACTACTTCCGGGACATTTAATAGCACTGAAGCTTTCTTT. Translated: CATTSGTFNSTEAFF.

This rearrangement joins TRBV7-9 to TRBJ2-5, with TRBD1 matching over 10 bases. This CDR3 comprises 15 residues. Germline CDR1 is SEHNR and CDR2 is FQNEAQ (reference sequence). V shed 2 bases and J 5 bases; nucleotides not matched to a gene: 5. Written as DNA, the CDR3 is TGTGCCAGCAGCTTATCTGACAGGGGGCGTGAGACCCAGTACTTC. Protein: CASSLSDRGRETQYF.

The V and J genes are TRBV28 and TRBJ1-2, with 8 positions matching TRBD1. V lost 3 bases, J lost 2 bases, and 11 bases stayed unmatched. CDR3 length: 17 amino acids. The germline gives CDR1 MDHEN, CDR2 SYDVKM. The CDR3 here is CASSFSPGGASNYGYTF. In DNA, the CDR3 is TGTGCCAGCAGTTTTTCCCCAGGGGGCGCTTCGAACTATGGCTACACCTTC.

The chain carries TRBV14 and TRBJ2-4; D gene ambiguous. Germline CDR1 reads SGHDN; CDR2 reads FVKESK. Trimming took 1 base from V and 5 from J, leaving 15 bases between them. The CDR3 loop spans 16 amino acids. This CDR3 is CASSQALSAPQNIQYF. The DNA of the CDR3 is TGTGCCAGCAGCCAAGCCCTGAGTGCCCCCCAAAACATTCAGTACTTC. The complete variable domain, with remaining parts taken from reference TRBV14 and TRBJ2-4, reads EAGVTQFPSHSVIEKGQTVTLRCDPISGHDNLYWYRRVMGKEIKFLLHFVKESKQDESGMPNNRFLAERTGGTYSTLKVQPAELEDSGVYFCASSQALSAPQNIQYFGAGTRLSVL.

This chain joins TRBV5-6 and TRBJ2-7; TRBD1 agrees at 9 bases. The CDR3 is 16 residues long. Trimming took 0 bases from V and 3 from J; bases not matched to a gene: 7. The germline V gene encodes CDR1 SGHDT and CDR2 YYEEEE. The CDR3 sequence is CASSLVRDRVNYEQYF. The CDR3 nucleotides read TGTGCCAGCAGCTTGGTTCGGGACAGGGTGAACTACGAGCAGTACTTC.

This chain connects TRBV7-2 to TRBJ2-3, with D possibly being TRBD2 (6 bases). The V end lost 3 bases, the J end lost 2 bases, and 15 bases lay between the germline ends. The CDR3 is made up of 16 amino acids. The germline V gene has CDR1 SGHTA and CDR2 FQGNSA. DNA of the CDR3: TGTGCCAGCAGCTTCGCTCTGGGGGGTTACACAGATACGCAGTATTTT. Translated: CASSFALGGYTDTQYF.

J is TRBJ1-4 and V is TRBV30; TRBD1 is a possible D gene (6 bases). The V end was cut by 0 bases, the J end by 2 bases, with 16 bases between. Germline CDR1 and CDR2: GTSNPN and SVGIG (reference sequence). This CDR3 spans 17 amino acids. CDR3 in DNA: TGTGCCTGGAGTGTAGGGACATGGGGGATGACTAATGAAAAACTGTTTTTT. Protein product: CAWSVGTWGMTNEKLFF.

The CDR3 nucleotides read TGTGCTAGTGGTACCGACAGCTACACTGAAGCTTTCTTT. As protein: CASGTDSYTEAFF. V gene TRBV12-5 combines with J gene TRBJ1-1; D possibly corresponds to TRBD1 (5 bases). The CDR3 runs to 13 residues. Germline-derived CDR1 and CDR2 are LGHNT and FRNRAP. V shed 5 bases and J shed 3 bases, with 10 bases lying between them.

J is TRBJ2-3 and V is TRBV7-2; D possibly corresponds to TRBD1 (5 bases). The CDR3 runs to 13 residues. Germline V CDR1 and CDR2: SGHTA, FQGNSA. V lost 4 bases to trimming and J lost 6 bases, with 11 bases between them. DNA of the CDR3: TGTGCCAGCAGCTCGACAGTGGGGGATACGCAGTATTTT. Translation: CASSSTVGDTQYF.

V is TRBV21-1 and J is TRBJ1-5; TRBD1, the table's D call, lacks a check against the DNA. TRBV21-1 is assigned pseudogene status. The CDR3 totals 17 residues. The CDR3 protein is CASSKGAGGARNQPQHF. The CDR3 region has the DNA TGTGCCAGCAGCAAGGGGGCAGGGGGCGCTCGGAATCAGCCCCAGCATTTT.

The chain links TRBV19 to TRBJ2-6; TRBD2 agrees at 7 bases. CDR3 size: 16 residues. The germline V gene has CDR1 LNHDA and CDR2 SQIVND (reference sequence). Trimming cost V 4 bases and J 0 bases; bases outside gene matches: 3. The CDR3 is CASSKSGGSGANVLTF. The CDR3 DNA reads TGTGCCAGTAGTAAATCGGGGGGCTCTGGGGCCAACGTCCTGACTTTC.

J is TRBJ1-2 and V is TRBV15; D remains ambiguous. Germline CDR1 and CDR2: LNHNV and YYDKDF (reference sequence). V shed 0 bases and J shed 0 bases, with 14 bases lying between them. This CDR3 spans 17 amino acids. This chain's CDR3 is CATSRDKGPRANYGYTF. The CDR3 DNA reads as TGTGCCACCAGCAGAGATAAGGGCCCGAGGGCTAACTATGGCTACACCTTC.

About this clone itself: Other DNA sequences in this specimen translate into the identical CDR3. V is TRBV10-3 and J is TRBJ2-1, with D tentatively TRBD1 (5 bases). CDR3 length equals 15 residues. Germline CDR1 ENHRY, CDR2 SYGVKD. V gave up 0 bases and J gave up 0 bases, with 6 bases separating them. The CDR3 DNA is TGTGCCATCAGTGAGTCGGGGCCCTCCTACAATGAGCAGTTCTTC. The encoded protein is CAISESGPSYNEQFF.

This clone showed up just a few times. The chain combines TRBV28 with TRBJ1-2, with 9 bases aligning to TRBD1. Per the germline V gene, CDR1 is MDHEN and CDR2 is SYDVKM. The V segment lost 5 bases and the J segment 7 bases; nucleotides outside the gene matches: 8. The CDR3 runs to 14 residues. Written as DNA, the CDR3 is TGTGCCAGCAGTCTTCCGGGACAGGGAGGTGGCTACACCTTC. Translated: CASSLPGQGGGYTF.